This T cell receptor beta chain was retrieved from a study of cytomegalovirus exposure and HLA in healthy donors. The CDR3 length is 16 residues. In germline, CDR1 is SGDLS, CDR2 YYNGEE. V lost 3 bases and J lost 2; bases outside the gene matches: 5. Study-level findings and limits: The investigators catalogued about 170 TCR beta chains as cytomegalovirus-associated. Testing in vitro showed three CMV-associated chains specific for CMV antigens.

Comment on this clone: The target antigen is unknown.

The assay was immunoSEQ multiplex PCR, and TCRdb's table has in-frame clones only and misses some. In the table there are fewer than 120,000 clones, around 87% of which are singletons. The receptor was derived from a young woman in good health and CMV-seropositive. Material: PBMCs. The chain has TRBV9 and TRBJ2-7; 13 positions agree with TRBD2. The CDR3 loop reads CASSGGTSGIPYEQYF. The CDR3 DNA is TGTGCCAGCAGCGGGGGGACTAGCGGGATCCCCTACGAGCAGTACTTC.